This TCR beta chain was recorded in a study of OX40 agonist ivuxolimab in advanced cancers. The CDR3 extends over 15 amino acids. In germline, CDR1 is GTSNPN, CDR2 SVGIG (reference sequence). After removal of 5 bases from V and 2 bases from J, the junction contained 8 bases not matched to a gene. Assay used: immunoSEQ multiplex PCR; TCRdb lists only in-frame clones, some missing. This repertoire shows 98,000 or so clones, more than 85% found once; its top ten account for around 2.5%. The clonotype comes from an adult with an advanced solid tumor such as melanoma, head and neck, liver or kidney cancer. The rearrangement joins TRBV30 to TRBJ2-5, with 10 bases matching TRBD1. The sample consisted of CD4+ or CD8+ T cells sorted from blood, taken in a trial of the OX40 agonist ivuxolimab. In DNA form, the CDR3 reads TGTGCCTGGTCATGGACAGGGGGTTCGCAAGAGACCCAGTACTTC. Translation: CAWSWTGGSQETQYF.